This entry describes one T cell receptor (beta chain). Its cognate antigen is unknown. The data stem from a study of shared clonotypes between healthy human individuals. Study results and limitations: Across subsets, estimated richness was generally greater for naive than for memory populations. The researchers took only blood, and tissue repertoires probably look different.

Investigators spread the genomic DNA of each subset evenly over several immunoSEQ plates. Using immunoSEQ multiplex PCR, the repertoire was profiled, and TCRdb retains in-frame clones only, with some absent. This table has about 2.3 million clones, roughly 92% appearing once. Donors comprised only Caucasian adults living in Nashville, Tennessee. The sequenced material came from naive CD4+ T cells from PBMCs. Subset noted: CD45RA+ positively selected. The receptor comes from a man between 18 and 29 years old in good health. Some clones in this sample may be carry-over from other donors' samples.

The CDR3 sequence: CASIVYQETQYF. The DNA for the CDR3 is TGTGCCAGCATCGTCTACCAAGAGACCCAGTACTTC. The chain couples TRBV2 to TRBJ2-5; D not certain. Trimming cost V 7 bases and J 0 bases, with 6 bases left between them. Looked up from germline, CDR1 is SNHLY and CDR2 is FYNNEI. The CDR3 has 12 residues.